The rows below give T cell receptor beta chains drawn from one sample of a study of T-cell memory formation after mild COVID-19. Via MiXCR, TCRdb re-called the 5' RACE reads, giving one row per CDR3 protein. Of about 440,000 distinct CDR3 sequences in the sample, about 19% were seen once. Sequences were obtained from PBMCs or a T cell subset sorted from them (not recorded which). Receptor source: an adult woman who had mild COVID-19 (a few samples of this study predate the infection). Cell type and time point are not known. Both conserved end residues are part of each CDR3. D genes are given only for firm matches. Expanded clones get a size class; other rows say once, few or many, or leave the size out.

clone_size	v_call	j_call	d_call	cdr3_aa	cdr3_nt
NA	TRBV12-3/TRBV12-4	TRBJ2-3	NA	CASAVVEDTQYF	TGTGCCAGCGCGGTAGTGGAAGATACGCAGTATTTT
few	TRBV6-5	TRBJ1-1	NA	CASSSDRRNTEAFF	TGTGCCAGCAGTTCAGACAGGAGAAACACTGAAGCTTTCTTT
few	TRBV7-9	TRBJ2-7	TRBD2	CASSQGLAGLYEQYF	TGTGCCAGCAGCCAAGGACTAGCGGGGCTATACGAGCAGTACTTC
few	TRBV4-3	TRBJ1-2	NA	CASSHVKGGGHGYTF	TGCGCCAGCAGCCACGTCAAGGGGGGCGGTCATGGCTACACCTTC
once	TRBV12-3/TRBV12-4	TRBJ1-4	NA	CASSLSVGRREKLFF	TGTGCCAGCAGTTTGTCGGTAGGAAGGCGTGAAAAACTGTTTTTT
NA	TRBV12-3/TRBV12-4	TRBJ1-6	NA	CASSFGEYQSPLHF	TGTGCCAGCAGTTTCGGGGAGTATCAATCACCCCTCCACTTT
many	TRBV7-2	TRBJ1-2	TRBD1	CASSPGQGPYGYTF	TGTGCCAGCAGCCCTGGACAGGGTCCCTATGGCTACACCTTC
NA	TRBV6-2/TRBV6-3	TRBJ2-5	TRBD2	CASSYSFSSGDQETQYF	TGTGCCAGCAGTTACTCGTTTTCTAGCGGGGACCAAGAGACCCAGTACTTC
NA	TRBV12-3/TRBV12-4	TRBJ2-3	TRBD2	CASSLRAGARGTQYF	TGTGCCAGCAGCCTCAGAGCGGGAGCCAGGGGTACGCAGTATTTT
NA	TRBV5-1	TRBJ1-3	NA	CASSTGDLNSGNTIYF	TGCGCCAGCAGCACCGGGGACCTGAACTCTGGAAACACCATATATTTT
many	TRBV19	TRBJ2-7	NA	CASSIVAHSYEQYF	TGTGCCAGTAGTATAGTGGCACACTCCTACGAGCAGTACTTC
NA	TRBV9	TRBJ1-5	NA	CASSGPGSGNQPQHF	TGTGCCAGCAGCGGACCAGGGTCTGGCAATCAGCCCCAGCATTTT
many	TRBV7-8	TRBJ2-7	TRBD2	CASSFERGYEQYF	TGTGCCAGCAGCTTTGAGCGGGGCTACGAGCAGTACTTC
few	TRBV27	TRBJ2-1	TRBD2	CASSAPTSGGNNEQFF	TGTGCCAGCAGTGCCCCAACTAGCGGGGGGAACAATGAGCAGTTCTTC
NA	TRBV12-3/TRBV12-4	TRBJ2-1	NA	CASSTIYNEQFF	TGTGCCAGCAGCACTATCTACAATGAGCAGTTCTTC
NA	TRBV5-4	TRBJ1-1	TRBD1	CASSLGGTGGAFTEAFF	TGTGCCAGCAGCTTGGGAGGGACAGGGGGCGCGTTCACTGAAGCTTTCTTT
NA	TRBV7-2	TRBJ2-2	TRBD2	CASSPGLNIGGLFF	TGTGCCAGCAGCCCGGGACTAAATATCGGGGGGCTGTTTTTT
few	TRBV20-1	TRBJ2-7	TRBD2	CSAGGSYEQYF	TGCAGTGCAGGCGGGAGCTACGAGCAGTACTTC
few	TRBV7-9	TRBJ2-2	NA	CASSSAGAGELFF	TGTGCCAGCAGCTCAGCAGGGGCCGGGGAGCTGTTTTTT
NA	TRBV20-1	TRBJ2-5	TRBD2	CSASPRTSVETQYF	TGCAGTGCTTCCCCGCGGACTAGCGTGGAGACCCAGTACTTC
NA	TRBV5-1	TRBJ2-6	NA	CASIVSGANVLTF	TGCGCCAGCATCGTCTCTGGGGCCAACGTCCTGACTTTC
few	TRBV27	TRBJ1-2	TRBD1	CASRMKGAGGYTF	TGTGCCAGCAGGATGAAGGGGGCGGGTGGCTACACCTTC
NA	TRBV30	TRBJ2-4	TRBD2	CAWSSPTGGGPVIQYF	TGTGCCTGGAGTAGCCCTACTGGCGGGGGGCCCGTGATTCAGTACTTC
NA	TRBV7-2	TRBJ2-2	TRBD1	CASSLARTGGPGELFF	TGTGCCAGCAGCTTAGCCAGGACAGGAGGTCCCGGGGAGCTGTTTTTT
NA	TRBV21-1	TRBJ2-1	NA	CASFPGGNEQFF	TGTGCCAGCTTCCCCGGGGGGAATGAGCAGTTCTTC
NA	TRBV5-6	TRBJ1-1	NA	CASSPSTGYRNTEAFF	TGTGCCAGCAGCCCCTCTACAGGGTACAGGAACACTGAAGCTTTCTTT
few	TRBV2	TRBJ2-5	TRBD1	CASRVQGIQETQYF	TGTGCCAGCAGGGTACAGGGGATCCAAGAGACCCAGTACTTC
few	TRBV13	TRBJ2-3	NA	CASSWIGAADTQYF	TGTGCCAGCAGCTGGATTGGGGCAGCAGATACGCAGTATTTT
few	TRBV11-1	TRBJ2-7	NA	CASSWGDSTYEQYF	TGTGCCAGCAGCTGGGGGGACTCCACCTACGAGCAGTACTTC
few	TRBV6-1	TRBJ1-2	NA	CASSEAVTPHPNYGYTF	TGTGCCAGCAGTGAAGCTGTCACACCGCACCCCAACTATGGCTACACCTTC
NA	TRBV5-6	TRBJ2-7	TRBD1	CASSWGTGAYEQYF	TGTGCCAGCAGCTGGGGGACAGGGGCCTACGAGCAGTACTTC
NA	TRBV12-3/TRBV12-4	TRBJ1-1	NA	CASSSSENTEAFF	TGTGCCAGCAGTTCTTCAGAAAACACTGAAGCTTTCTTT
NA	TRBV12-3/TRBV12-4	TRBJ2-3	NA	CASSRDLADTQYF	TGTGCCAGCAGTCGCGACCTGGCAGATACGCAGTATTTT
NA	TRBV24-1	TRBJ2-2	TRBD1	CATSDLGQGPGELFF	TGTGCCACCAGTGATTTGGGACAGGGTCCCGGGGAGCTGTTTTTT
NA	TRBV10-3	TRBJ2-2	NA	CAARFGNTGELFF	TGTGCCGCCCGCTTTGGGAACACCGGGGAGCTGTTTTTT
NA	TRBV10-3	TRBJ2-5	TRBD1	CAIRGQSEETQYF	TGTGCCATCAGGGGACAGTCCGAAGAGACCCAGTACTTC
NA	TRBV6-1	TRBJ1-2	TRBD1	CASSSMDRGNYGYTF	TGTGCCAGCAGTAGCATGGACAGGGGTAACTATGGCTACACCTTC
NA	TRBV29-1	TRBJ2-7	TRBD2	CSVDGLAGLEEQYF	TGCAGCGTTGACGGACTAGCGGGGTTGGAAGAGCAGTACTTC
few	TRBV6-5	TRBJ1-1	NA	CASSYSGHTEAFF	TGTGCCAGCAGTTACTCAGGGCACACTGAAGCTTTCTTT
NA	TRBV4-2	TRBJ2-3	TRBD1	CASSQGDRITDTQYF	TGTGCCAGCAGCCAAGGGGACAGGATCACAGATACGCAGTATTTT
many	TRBV24-1	TRBJ1-1	NA	CATKGPTNTEAFF	TGTGCCACCAAAGGGCCCACAAACACTGAAGCTTTCTTT
NA	TRBV12-3/TRBV12-4	TRBJ1-4	NA	CASADRGTSGEKLFF	TGTGCCAGCGCTGATCGGGGGACATCGGGTGAAAAACTGTTTTTT
few	TRBV19	TRBJ1-1	NA	CASSMTGQTEAFF	TGTGCCAGTAGTATGACCGGCCAGACTGAAGCTTTCTTT
few	TRBV12-3/TRBV12-4	TRBJ2-1	TRBD2	CASSPTGLADYNNEQFF	TGTGCCAGCAGTCCCACCGGACTAGCGGACTACAACAATGAGCAGTTCTTC
few	TRBV6-5	TRBJ1-6	NA	CASSITVISSPLHF	TGTGCCAGCTCGATCACAGTGATAAGTTCACCCCTCCACTTT
few	TRBV7-2	TRBJ2-2	TRBD2	CASSPSGLAFPGELFF	TGTGCCAGCAGCCCATCAGGACTAGCATTCCCCGGGGAGCTGTTTTTT
many	TRBV27	TRBJ2-7	TRBD2	CASSLISGSYEQYF	TGTGCCAGCAGTTTAATTAGCGGGAGTTACGAGCAGTACTTC
NA	TRBV6-5	TRBJ2-1	TRBD2	CASSAMDRGTSIDEQFF	TGTGCCAGCAGTGCCATGGACAGAGGGACTAGCATCGATGAGCAGTTCTTC
few	TRBV4-2	TRBJ2-7	TRBD2	CASSQGPIGGHSGRPNSYEQYF	TGTGCCAGCAGCCAAGGGCCCATAGGGGGCCATAGCGGGAGGCCCAACTCCTACGAGCAGTACTTC
few	TRBV6-2/TRBV6-3	TRBJ2-7	NA	CASSYFRGEQYF	TGTGCCAGCAGTTACTTCAGGGGCGAGCAGTACTTC
NA	TRBV20-1	TRBJ1-4	TRBD1	CSAAQGGNEKLFF	TGCAGTGCTGCACAGGGGGGTAATGAAAAACTGTTTTTT
many	TRBV6-5	TRBJ2-5	NA	CASSYGRETQYF	TGTGCCAGCAGTTACGGTCGAGAGACCCAGTACTTC
NA	TRBV5-1	TRBJ1-2	NA	CASSLNGQQNYGYTF	TGCGCCAGCAGCTTAAACGGACAGCAGAACTATGGCTACACCTTC
few	TRBV7-6	TRBJ2-1	TRBD1	CASSLGQGDEQFF	TGTGCCAGCAGCCTGGGACAGGGGGATGAGCAGTTCTTC